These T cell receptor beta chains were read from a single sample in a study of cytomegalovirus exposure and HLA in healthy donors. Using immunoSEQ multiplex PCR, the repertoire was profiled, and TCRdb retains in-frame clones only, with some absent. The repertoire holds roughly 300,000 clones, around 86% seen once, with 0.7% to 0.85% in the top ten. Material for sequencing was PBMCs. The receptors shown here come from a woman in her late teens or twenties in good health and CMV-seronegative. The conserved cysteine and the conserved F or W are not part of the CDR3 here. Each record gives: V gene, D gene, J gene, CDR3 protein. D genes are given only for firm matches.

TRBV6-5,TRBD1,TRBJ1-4,ASSYSGTDGEKLF
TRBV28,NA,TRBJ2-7,ASSSGVTYEQY
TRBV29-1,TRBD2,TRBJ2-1,SVEDMGTSGSNEQF
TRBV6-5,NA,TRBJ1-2,ASSSRGGPYGYT
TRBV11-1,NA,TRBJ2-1,ASSFGGLSYNEQF
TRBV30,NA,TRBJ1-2,AWRTGYGYT
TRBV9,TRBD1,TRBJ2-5,ASSVGTGEGGETQY
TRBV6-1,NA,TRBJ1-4,ASSEAKSSGFSEKLF
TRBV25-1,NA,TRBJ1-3,ASSELESYSGNTIY
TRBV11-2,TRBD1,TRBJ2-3,ASSLGQGALDTQY
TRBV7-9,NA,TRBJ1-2,ASSLGGHDYGYT
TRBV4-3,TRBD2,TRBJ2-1,ASSRESGRAQGEQF
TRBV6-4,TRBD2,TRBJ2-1,ASSPQGWLAGGSEQF
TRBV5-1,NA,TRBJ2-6,ASSLGSGTSGANVLT
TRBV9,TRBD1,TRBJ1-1,ASSVTGTGVSGNTEAF
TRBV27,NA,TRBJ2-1,ASSLGPSDNEQF
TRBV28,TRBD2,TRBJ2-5,ASRGGVQETQY
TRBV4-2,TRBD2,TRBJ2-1,ASSQVNSGTSGYNEQF
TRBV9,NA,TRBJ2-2,ASSPTGVGGELF
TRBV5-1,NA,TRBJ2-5,ASSSRRGEETQY
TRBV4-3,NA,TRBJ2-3,ASSQEPRRSWDTQY
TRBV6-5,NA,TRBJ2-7,AARDRSSYEQY
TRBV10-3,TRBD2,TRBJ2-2,AIIDTSGSVGELF
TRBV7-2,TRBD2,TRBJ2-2,ASRKLAGTTTGELF
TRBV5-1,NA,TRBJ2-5,ASSLAGQIQETQY
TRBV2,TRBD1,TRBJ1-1,ASSEFEGGITEAF
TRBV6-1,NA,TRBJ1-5,ASSEWPGQPQH
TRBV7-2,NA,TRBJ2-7,ASSLVGWGQLSYEQY
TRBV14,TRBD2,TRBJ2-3,ASSQDWGGRTDTQY
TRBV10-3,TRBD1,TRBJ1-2,AISPDRLYGYT
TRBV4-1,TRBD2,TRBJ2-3,ASSQEGTSGRAADTQY
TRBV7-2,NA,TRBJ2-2,ASSLARGGELF
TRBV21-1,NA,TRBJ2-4,ASSPRTLAKNIQY
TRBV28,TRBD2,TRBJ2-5,ATKFVRTSGEAQY